The subject of this entry is one TCR beta chain. The germline V gene has CDR1 KGHSH and CDR2 LQKENI. After removal of 0 bases from V and 2 bases from J, the junction contained 7 bases not matched to a gene. The CDR3 sequence is 16 residues long. Cryopreserved PBMCs were the source of around 2 micrograms of genomic DNA, which went to TCR beta libraries. Generated by immunoSEQ multiplex PCR, the TCRdb table keeps only in-frame clones and is missing some. This table has 130,000 to 150,000 clones, about 79% appearing once. This sample is drawn from a study of cytotoxic CD8 clonotypes in ibrutinib-treated CLL.

The chain carries TRBV18 and TRBJ2-7; 7 bases map to TRBD2. This receptor was taken from a human donor with chronic lymphocytic leukemia. This sample comprised PBMCs, obtained after 12 months of ibrutinib treatment. CDR3 bases: TGTGCCAGCTCACCACCGGGGGGACTACTCACCTACGAGCAGTACTTC. Translating gives CASSPPGGLLTYEQYF.